This TCR beta chain was sequenced for a study of blood T cells in healthy people across ages. Using a J-beta primer mix together with a sample-barcoded 5' primer, a second PCR was run for roughly 7 to 12 cycles. TCRdb redid the calling of the 5' RACE reads with MiXCR, one entry per CDR3 protein. The sample lists 1,500,000 or so distinct CDR3 sequences, 35% to 45% occurring once. V dropped 0 bases and J dropped 7 bases, with 16 bases sitting between them. Germline-derived CDR1 and CDR2 are LGHDT and YNNKEL (reference sequence). The CDR3 extends over 15 amino acids. The chain combines TRBV3-1 with TRBJ2-7, with a weak D call TRBD2 (5 bases). This TCR derives from a young woman in good health. The sample comprised blood. CDR3 in DNA: TGTGCCAGCAGCCAAGATATGACTGAGGGCCGGGAGCAGTACTTC. Translated: CASSQDMTEGREQYF.